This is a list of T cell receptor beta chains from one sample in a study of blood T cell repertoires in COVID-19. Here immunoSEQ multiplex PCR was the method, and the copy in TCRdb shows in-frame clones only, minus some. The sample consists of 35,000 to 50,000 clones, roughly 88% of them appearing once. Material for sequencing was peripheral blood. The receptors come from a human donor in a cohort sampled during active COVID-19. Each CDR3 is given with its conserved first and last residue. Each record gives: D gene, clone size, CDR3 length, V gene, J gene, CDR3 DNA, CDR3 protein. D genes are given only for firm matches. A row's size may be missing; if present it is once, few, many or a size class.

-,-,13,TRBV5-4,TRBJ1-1,TGTGCCAGCAGCTTGGGTTCCAGTGTTGAAGCTTTCTTT,CASSLGSSVEAFF
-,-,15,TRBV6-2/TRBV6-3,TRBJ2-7,TGTGCCAGCAGTACCGGGGTAGCGGCCTACTACGAGCAGTACTTC,CASSTGVAAYYEQYF
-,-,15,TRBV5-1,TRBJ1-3,TGCGCCAGCAGCTTGCCACAGGGTTCTGGAAACACCATATATTTT,CASSLPQGSGNTIYF
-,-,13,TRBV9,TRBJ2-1,TGTGCCAGCAGCGTAGCCGGGGAGACTGAGCAGTTCTTC,CASSVAGETEQFF
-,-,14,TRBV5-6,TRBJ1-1,TGTGCCAGCAGCTTGGGGGACATGAACACTGAAGCTTTCTTT,CASSLGDMNTEAFF
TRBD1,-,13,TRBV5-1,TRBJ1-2,TGCGCCAGCACTTTTCAGGGGGAGACTGGCTACACCTTC,CASTFQGETGYTF
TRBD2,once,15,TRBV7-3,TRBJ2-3,TGTGCCAGCAGCGATCGGGGGGGGCCCTCAGATACGCAGTATTTT,CASSDRGGPSDTQYF
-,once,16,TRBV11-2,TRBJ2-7,TGTGCCAGCAGCTTAGGTTCGGGACACCCATCCTACGAGCAGTACTTC,CASSLGSGHPSYEQYF
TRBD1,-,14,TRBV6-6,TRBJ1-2,TGTGCCAGCAGGCGGGCAGGGGGCGATTCGGGCTACACCTTC,CASRRAGGDSGYTF
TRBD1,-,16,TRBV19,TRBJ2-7,TGTGCCAGTACCCTAAGGGGGGGACAGGGAATTTACGAGCAGTACTTC,CASTLRGGQGIYEQYF
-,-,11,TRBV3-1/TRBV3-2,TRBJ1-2,TGTGCCAGCAGCCAAGATTACAAACACGACTTC,CASSQDYKHDF
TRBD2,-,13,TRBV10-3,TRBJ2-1,TGTGCCATTACGGGACTAGCGGGCGATGAGCAGTTCTTC,CAITGLAGDEQFF